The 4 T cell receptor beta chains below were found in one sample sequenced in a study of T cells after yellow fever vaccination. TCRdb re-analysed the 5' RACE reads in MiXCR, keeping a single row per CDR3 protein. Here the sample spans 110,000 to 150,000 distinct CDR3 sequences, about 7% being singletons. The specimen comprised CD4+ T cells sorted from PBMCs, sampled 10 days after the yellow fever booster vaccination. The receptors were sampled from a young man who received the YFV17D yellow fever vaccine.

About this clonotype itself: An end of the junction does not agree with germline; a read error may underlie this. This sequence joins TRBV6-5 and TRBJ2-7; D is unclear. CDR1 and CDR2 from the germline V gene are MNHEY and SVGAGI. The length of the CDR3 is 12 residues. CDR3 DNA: TGTGCCAGCAGTTATAGTGGCGGTCGCTTGCACTTC. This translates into CASSYSGGRLHF.

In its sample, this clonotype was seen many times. The CDR3: CASRLHGTSDGQFF. The CDR3 nucleotides are TGTGCCAGCAGGTTGCATGGGACTTCGGATGGGCAGTTCTTC. The chain employs TRBV7-2 and TRBJ2-1; perhaps TRBD2 as D (6 bases). Trimming removed 6 bases at V and 12 bases at J, with 21 bases between. Per the germline V gene, CDR1 is SGHTA and CDR2 is FQGNSA. This CDR3 region has 14 residues. The full variable domain, in which reference TRBV7-2 and TRBJ2-1 provide the parts outside the CDR3, is GAGVSQSPSNKVTEKGKDVELRCDPISGHTALYWYRQSLGQGLEFLIYFQGNSAPDKSGLPSDRFSAERTGGSVSTLTIQRTQQEDSAVYLCASRLHGTSDGQFFGPGTRLTVL.

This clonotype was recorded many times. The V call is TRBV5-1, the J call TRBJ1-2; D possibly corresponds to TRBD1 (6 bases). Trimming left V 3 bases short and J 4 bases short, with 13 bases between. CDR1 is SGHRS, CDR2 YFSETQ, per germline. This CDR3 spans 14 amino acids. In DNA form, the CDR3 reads TGCGCCAGCAGCTCCGACACAGGGATCTATGGCTACACCTTC. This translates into CASSSDTGIYGYTF.

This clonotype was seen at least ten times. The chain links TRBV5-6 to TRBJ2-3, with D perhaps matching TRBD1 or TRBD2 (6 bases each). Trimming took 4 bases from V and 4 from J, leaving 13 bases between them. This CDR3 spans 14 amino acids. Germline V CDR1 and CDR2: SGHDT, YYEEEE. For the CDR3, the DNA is TGTGCCAGCAGCCCCCGGGGGACACCAGATACGCAGTATTTT. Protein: CASSPRGTPDTQYF.